The entry below gives a single TCR beta chain sequence along with its context. The data originate from a study of identical twins. V dropped 0 bases and J dropped 7 bases, with 16 bases sitting between them. Germline V lookup: CDR1 WNHNN, CDR2 SYGVQD (reference sequence). CDR3 length equals 16 residues. TCRdb ran MiXCR on the 5' RACE reads and lists one entry per CDR3 protein. This table holds 400,000 or so distinct CDR3 sequences, roughly 10% found once. Sequenced material: naive T cells sorted from blood. The rearrangement links TRBV10-1 to TRBJ2-1, with D possibly matching TRBD2 (6 bases). The sequence was collected from a woman aged 50 to 65 in good health. The CDR3 region has the DNA TGCGCCAGCAGTGAGTCAAGTGAGGGGAGGAAGAATGAGCAGTTCTTC. It translates to CASSESSEGRKNEQFF.